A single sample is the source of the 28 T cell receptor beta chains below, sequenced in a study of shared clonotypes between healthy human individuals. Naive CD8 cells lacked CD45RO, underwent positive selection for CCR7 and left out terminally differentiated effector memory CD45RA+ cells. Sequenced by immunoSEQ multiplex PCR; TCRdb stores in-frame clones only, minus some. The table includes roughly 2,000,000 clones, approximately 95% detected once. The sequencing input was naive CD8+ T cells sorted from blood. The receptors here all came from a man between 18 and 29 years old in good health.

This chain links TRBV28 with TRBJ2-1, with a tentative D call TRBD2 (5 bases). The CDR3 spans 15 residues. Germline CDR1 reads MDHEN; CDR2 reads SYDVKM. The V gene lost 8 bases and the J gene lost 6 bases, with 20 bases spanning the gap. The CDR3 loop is CASRDIARAANEQFF. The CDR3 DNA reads TGTGCCAGCCGGGATATAGCACGAGCGGCCAATGAGCAGTTCTTC.

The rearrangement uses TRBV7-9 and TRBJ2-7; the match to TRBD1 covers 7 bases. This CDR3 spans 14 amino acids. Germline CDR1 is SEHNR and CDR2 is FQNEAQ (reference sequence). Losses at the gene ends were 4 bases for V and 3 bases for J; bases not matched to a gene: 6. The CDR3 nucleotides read TGTGCCAGCAGCTCGCTAGACAGGGTCTACGAGCAGTACTTC. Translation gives CASSSLDRVYEQYF.

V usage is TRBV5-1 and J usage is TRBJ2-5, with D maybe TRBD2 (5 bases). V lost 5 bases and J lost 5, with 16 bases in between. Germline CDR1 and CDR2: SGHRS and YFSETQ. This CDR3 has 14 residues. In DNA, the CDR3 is TGCGCCAGCAGTTCCTATCGGGATTGGGAGACCCAGTACTTC. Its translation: CASSSYRDWETQYF.

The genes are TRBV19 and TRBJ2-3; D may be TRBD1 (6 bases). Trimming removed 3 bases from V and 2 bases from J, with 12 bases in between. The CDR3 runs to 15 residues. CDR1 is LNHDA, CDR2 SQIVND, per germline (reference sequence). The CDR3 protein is CASSMGAGNTDTQYF. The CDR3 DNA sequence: TGTGCCAGTAGTATGGGGGCCGGGAACACAGATACGCAGTATTTT.

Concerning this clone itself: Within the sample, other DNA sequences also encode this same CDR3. The CDR3 loop reads CASSLDRDYGYTF. For the CDR3, the DNA is TGTGCCAGCAGCTTAGACAGGGACTATGGCTACACCTTC. The chain links TRBV11-2 to TRBJ1-2, with a tentative D call TRBD1 (5 bases). CDR3 length: 13 amino acids. The germline gives CDR1 SGHAT, CDR2 FQNNGV. V lost 0 bases and J 3 bases, leaving 5 bases between the germline ends.

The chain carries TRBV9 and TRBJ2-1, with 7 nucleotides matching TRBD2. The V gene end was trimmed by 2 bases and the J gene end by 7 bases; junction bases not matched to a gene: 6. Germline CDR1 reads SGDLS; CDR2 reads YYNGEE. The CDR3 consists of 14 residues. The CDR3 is CASSVSTSDNEQFF. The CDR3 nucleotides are TGTGCCAGCAGCGTCTCCACTAGCGATAATGAGCAGTTCTTC.

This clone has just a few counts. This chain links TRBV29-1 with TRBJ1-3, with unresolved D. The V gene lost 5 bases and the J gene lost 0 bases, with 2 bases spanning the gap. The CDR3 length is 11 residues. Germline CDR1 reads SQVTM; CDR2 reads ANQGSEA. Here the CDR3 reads CSVSSGNTIYF. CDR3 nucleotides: TGCAGCGTTTCCTCTGGAAACACCATATATTTT. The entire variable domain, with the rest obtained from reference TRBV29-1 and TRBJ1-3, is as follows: SAVISQKPSRDICQRGTSLTIQCQVDSQVTMMFWYRQQPGQSLTLIATANQGSEATYESGFVIDKFPISRPNLTFSTLTVSNMSPEDSSIYLCSVSSGNTIYFGEGSWLTVV.

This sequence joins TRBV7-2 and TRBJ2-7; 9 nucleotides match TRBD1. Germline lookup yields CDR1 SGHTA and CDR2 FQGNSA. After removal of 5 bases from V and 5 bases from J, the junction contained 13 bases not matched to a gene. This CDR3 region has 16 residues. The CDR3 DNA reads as TGTGCCAGCAGCACACCAACCGGGACAGGGATCCACGAGCAGTACTTC. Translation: CASSTPTGTGIHEQYF.

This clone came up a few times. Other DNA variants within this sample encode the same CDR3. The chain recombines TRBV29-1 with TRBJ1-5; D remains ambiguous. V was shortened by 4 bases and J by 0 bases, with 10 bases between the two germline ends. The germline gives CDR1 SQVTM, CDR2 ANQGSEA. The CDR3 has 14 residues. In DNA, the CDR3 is TGCAGCGTTGTTTCCGGAGATAGCAATCAGCCCCAGCATTTT. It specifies CSVVSGDSNQPQHF.

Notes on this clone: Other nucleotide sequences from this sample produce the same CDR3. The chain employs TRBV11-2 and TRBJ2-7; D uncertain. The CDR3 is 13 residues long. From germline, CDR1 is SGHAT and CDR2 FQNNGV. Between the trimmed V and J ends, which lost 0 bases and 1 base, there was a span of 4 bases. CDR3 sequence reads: CASSLERSYEQYF. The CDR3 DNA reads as TGTGCCAGCAGCTTAGAGAGGTCCTACGAGCAGTACTTC.

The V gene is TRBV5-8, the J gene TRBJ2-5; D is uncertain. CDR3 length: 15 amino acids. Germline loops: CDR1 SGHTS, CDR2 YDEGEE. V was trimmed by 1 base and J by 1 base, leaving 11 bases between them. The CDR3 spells CASSLRVYAQETQYF. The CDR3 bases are TGTGCCAGCAGCTTGAGAGTATACGCCCAAGAGACCCAGTACTTC.

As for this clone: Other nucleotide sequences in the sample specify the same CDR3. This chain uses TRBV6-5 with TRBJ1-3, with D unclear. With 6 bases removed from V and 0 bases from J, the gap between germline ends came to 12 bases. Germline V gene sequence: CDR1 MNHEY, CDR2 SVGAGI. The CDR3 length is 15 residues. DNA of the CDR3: TGTGCCAGCAGCCCAGGTCGTTCCTCTGGAAACACCATATATTTT. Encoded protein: CASSPGRSSGNTIYF.

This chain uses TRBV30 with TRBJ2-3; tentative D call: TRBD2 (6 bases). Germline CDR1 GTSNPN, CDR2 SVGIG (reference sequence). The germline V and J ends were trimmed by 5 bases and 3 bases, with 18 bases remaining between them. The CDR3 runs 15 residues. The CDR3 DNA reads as TGTGCCTGGGGGGGGACCGCAAGTGGAACAGATACGCAGTATTTT. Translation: CAWGGTASGTDTQYF.

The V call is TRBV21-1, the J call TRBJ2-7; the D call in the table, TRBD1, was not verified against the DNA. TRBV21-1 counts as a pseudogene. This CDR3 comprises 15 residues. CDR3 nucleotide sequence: TGTGCCAGCAGCAAACCCAGGGTGAGCTCCTACGAGCAGTACTTC. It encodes CASSKPRVSSYEQYF.

The CDR3 bases are TGTGCCAGTAGTGCGAGACTAGCTTACTACGAGCAGTACTTC. Encoded protein: CASSARLAYYEQYF. The chain combines TRBV19 with TRBJ2-7, with 7 bases fitting TRBD2. The CDR3 length is 14 residues. V was pared by 5 bases and J by 3 bases, with 7 bases of the junction left unmatched. Germline CDR1 reads LNHDA; CDR2 reads SQIVND (reference sequence).

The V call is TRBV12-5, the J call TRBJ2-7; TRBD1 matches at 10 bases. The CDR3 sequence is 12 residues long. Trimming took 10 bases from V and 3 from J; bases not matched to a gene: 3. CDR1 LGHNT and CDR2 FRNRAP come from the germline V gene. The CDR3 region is CAKRDRGYEQYF. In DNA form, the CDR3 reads TGTGCTAAACGGGACAGGGGCTACGAGCAGTACTTC.

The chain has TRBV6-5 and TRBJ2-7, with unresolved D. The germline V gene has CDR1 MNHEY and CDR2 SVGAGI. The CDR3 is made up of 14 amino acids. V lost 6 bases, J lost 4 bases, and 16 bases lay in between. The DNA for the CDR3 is TGTGCCAGCAGCAACCGGAATAAGATATACGAGCAGTACTTC. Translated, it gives CASSNRNKIYEQYF.

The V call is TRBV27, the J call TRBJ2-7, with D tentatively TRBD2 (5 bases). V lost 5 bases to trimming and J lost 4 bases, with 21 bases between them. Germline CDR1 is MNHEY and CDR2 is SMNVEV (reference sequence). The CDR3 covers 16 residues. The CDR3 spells CASSPSLGGSIYEQYF. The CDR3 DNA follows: TGTGCCAGCAGTCCCTCCTTAGGTGGGAGTATATACGAGCAGTACTTC.

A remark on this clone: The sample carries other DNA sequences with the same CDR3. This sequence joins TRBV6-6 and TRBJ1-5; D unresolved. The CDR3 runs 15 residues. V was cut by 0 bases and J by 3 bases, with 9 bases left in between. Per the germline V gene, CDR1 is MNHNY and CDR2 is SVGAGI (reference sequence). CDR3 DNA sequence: TGTGCCAGCAGTTACTCGACCGGGTCCAATCAGCCCCAGCATTTT. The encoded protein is CASSYSTGSNQPQHF.

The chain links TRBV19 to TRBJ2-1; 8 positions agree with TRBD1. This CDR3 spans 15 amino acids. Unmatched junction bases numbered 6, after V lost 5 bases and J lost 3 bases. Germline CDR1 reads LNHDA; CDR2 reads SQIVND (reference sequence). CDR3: CASSVGTGIYNEQFF. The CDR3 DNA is TGTGCCAGTAGTGTCGGGACAGGCATCTACAATGAGCAGTTCTTC.

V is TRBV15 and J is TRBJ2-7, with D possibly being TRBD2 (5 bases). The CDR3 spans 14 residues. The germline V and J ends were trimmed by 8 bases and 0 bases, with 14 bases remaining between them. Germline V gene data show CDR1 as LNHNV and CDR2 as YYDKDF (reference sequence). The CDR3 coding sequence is TGTGCCACCTGGAGCGGTAGAAGCTCCTACGAGCAGTACTTC. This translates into CATWSGRSSYEQYF.

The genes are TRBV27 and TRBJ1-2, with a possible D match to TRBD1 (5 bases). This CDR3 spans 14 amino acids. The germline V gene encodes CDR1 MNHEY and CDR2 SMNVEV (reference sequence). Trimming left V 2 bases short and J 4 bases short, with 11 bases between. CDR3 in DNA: TGTGCCAGCAGTTTACAGACGGGGGGCTATGGCTACACCTTC. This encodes CASSLQTGGYGYTF.

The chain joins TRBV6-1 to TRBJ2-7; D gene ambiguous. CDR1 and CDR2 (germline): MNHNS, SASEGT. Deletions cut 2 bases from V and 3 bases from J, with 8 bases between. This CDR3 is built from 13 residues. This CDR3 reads CASSELPGYEQYF. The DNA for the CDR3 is TGTGCCAGCAGTGAATTACCGGGCTACGAGCAGTACTTC.

CDR3 loop: CASSEVQENYEQYF. The CDR3 DNA follows: TGTGCCAGCAGTGAAGTACAGGAGAACTACGAGCAGTACTTC. The chain employs TRBV2 and TRBJ2-7, with D perhaps matching TRBD1 (5 bases). With 1 base removed from V and 3 bases from J, the gap between germline ends came to 10 bases. CDR1 and CDR2 (germline): SNHLY, FYNNEI. The CDR3 consists of 14 residues.

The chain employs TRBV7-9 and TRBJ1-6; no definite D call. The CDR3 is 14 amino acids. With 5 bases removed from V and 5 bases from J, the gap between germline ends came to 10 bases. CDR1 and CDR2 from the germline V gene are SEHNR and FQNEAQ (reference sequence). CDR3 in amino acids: CASSLGEDNSPLHF. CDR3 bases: TGTGCCAGCAGCCTGGGCGAGGATAATTCACCCCTCCACTTT.

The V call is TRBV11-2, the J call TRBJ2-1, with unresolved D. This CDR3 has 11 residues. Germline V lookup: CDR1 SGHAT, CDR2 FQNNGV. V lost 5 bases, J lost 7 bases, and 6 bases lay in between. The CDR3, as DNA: TGTGCCAGCAGCGACGGAAATGAGCAGTTCTTC. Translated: CASSDGNEQFF.

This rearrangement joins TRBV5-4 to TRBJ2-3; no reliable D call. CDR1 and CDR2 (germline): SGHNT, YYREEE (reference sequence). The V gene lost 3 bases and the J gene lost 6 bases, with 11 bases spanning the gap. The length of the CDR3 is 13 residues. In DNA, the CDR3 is TGTGCCAGCAGCTCGGTTGACGTTGATACGCAGTATTTT. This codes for CASSSVDVDTQYF. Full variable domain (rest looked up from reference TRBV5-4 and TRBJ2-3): ETGVTQSPTHLIKTRGQQVTLRCSSQSGHNTVSWYQQALGQGPQFIFQYYREEENGRGNFPPRFSGLQFPNYSSELNVNALELDDSALYLCASSSVDVDTQYFGPGTRLTVL.

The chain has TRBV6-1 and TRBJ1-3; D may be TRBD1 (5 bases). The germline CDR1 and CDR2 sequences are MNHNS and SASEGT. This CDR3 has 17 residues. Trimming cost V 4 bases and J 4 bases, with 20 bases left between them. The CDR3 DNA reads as TGTGCCAGCAGTGGTCCGGGACCTTATTCTTCCGGAAACACCATATATTTT. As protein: CASSGPGPYSSGNTIYF.